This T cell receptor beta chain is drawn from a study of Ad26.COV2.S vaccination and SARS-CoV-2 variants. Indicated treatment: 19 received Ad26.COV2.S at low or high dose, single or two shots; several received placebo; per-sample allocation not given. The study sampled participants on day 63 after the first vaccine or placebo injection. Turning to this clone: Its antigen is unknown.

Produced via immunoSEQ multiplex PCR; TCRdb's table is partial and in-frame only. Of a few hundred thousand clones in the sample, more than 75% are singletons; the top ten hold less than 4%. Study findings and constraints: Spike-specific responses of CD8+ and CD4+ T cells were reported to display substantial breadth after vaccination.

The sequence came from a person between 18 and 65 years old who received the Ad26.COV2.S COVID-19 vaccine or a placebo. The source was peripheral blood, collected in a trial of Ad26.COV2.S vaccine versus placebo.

The CDR3 coding sequence is TGCGCCAGCAGCTTGGGGGGGATTAGGCAAGGGGCCAACGTCCTGACTTTC. It yields the protein CASSLGGIRQGANVLTF. The gene calls are TRBV5-1 and TRBJ2-6, with D perhaps assigned TRBD1 or TRBD2 (5 bases each). Germline V gene sequence: CDR1 SGHRS, CDR2 YFSETQ. V lost 0 bases, J lost 4 bases, and 14 bases lay in between. The CDR3 length is 17 residues.